This TCR beta chain was sequenced in a study of shared clonotypes between healthy human individuals. Regarding the study as a whole: Sorted-subset samples were not fully sequenced, rarefaction indicated. A handful of donors held 5% to 5.5% of naive CD4 clonotypes in common.

Of note for this clone: Its target is unknown.

Germline V gene data show CDR1 as LNHDA and CDR2 as SQIVND (reference sequence). Trimming pared 8 bases from V and 10 bases from J, leaving 17 bases between. This CDR3 spans 12 amino acids. Terminally differentiated effector memory CD45RA+ cells were excluded from the naive CD8 cells, which were CD45RO-negative and positively selected for CCR7. Repertoires were generated with immunoSEQ multiplex PCR, while TCRdb's copy carries only in-frame clones and drops some. Among around 2.1 million clones, approximately 94% were seen once, and the ten largest hold 1.5% to 2%. The receptor comes from a man younger than 35 in good health. Some clones in this sample may be carry-over from other donors' samples. Material for sequencing was naive CD8+ T cells from PBMCs. V usage is TRBV19 and J usage is TRBJ1-2; D possibly corresponds to TRBD1 (6 bases). The CDR3: CASHGRGEAYTF. In DNA form, the CDR3 reads TGTGCCAGTCATGGAAGGGGGGAGGCCTACACCTTC.